These 10 T cell receptor beta chains share one sample of origin, sequenced in a study of shared clonotypes between healthy human individuals (dated by TCRdb to about 2020). Libraries were prepared through the immunoSEQ multiplex PCR assay. TCRdb holds this immuneACCESS table with in-frame rearrangements only. Some clones are missing; in checked studies, unresolved V genes explain under half, and the rest has no known cause. A total of millions of clones appear in this sample, about 95% of them only once. 1% to 1.3% of the sample is held by the ten biggest clonotypes. For the CD8 naive samples, CD45RO-negative cells were positively selected for CCR7, yielding a CD45RA+CCR7+ population from which TemRA cells were excluded. Sequenced: naive CD8+ T cells sorted from blood. The cell subset or site label on this specimen signifies: CD45RA+CCR7+. Receptor source: a man younger than 35 in good health.

J is TRBJ2-2 and V is TRBV30; D may match TRBD1 or TRBD2 (5 bases each). Germline V gene sequence: CDR1 GTSNPN, CDR2 SVGIG (reference sequence). Trimming removed 0 bases at V and 4 bases at J, with 9 bases between. The CDR3 covers 14 residues. This chain's CDR3 is CAWSVDSGTGELFF. CDR3 coding DNA: TGTGCCTGGAGTGTTGACAGCGGCACCGGGGAGCTGTTTTTT.

The gene calls are TRBV7-2 and TRBJ2-5, with D perhaps TRBD1 (6 bases). The CDR3 is 15 residues long. CDR1 is SGHTA, CDR2 FQGNSA, per germline. V shed 1 base and J shed 1 base, with 10 bases lying between them. CDR3 in DNA: TGTGCCAGCAGCTTAGGGAAAGGGGGCCAAGAGACCCAGTACTTC. Translating it yields CASSLGKGGQETQYF.

In this sample, this clone turned up a few times. Different DNA sequences within this sample yield the same CDR3. The chain couples TRBV7-9 to TRBJ2-3; D remains ambiguous. Germline loops: CDR1 SEHNR, CDR2 FQNEAQ (reference sequence). This CDR3 region has 12 residues. V dropped 3 bases and J dropped 1 base, with 2 bases sitting between them. CDR3 loop: CASSFGTDTQYF. The CDR3 DNA sequence: TGTGCCAGCAGCTTTGGCACAGATACGCAGTATTTT.

This chain connects TRBV4-2 to TRBJ2-5, with 7 positions matching TRBD2. The V gene end was trimmed by 0 bases and the J gene end by 5 bases; junction bases not matched to a gene: 6. Germline CDR1 LGHNA, CDR2 YNFKEQ. The CDR3 is made up of 15 amino acids. CDR3 in amino acids: CASSQELALLETQYF. The CDR3 region has the DNA TGTGCCAGCAGCCAAGAACTAGCGCTACTCGAGACCCAGTACTTC.

The V and J genes are TRBV19 and TRBJ2-2, with D perhaps TRBD1 or TRBD2 (5 bases each). Trimming cost V 6 bases and J 3 bases, with 14 bases left between them. CDR3 size: 15 residues. CDR1 and CDR2 from the germline V gene are LNHDA and SQIVND (reference sequence). The CDR3: CASSRWGYDTGELFF. As DNA, the CDR3 is TGTGCCAGTAGCCGCTGGGGGTATGACACCGGGGAGCTGTTTTTT.

The rearrangement uses TRBV5-6 and TRBJ2-3; 7 bases map to TRBD1. The length of the CDR3 is 12 residues. With V trimmed by 4 bases and J by 12 bases, 8 bases remained unmatched. Germline V gene sequence: CDR1 SGHDT, CDR2 YYEEEE. CDR3 in amino acids: CASSQGQELQYF. CDR3 in DNA: TGTGCCAGCAGCCAAGGACAGGAGTTACAGTATTTT.

This chain uses TRBV30 with TRBJ1-1, with D possibly TRBD1 on 6 matching bases. Trimming stripped 4 bases from V and 6 bases from J, with 18 bases between. The CDR3 runs to 14 residues. In germline, CDR1 is GTSNPN, CDR2 SVGIG (reference sequence). The CDR3 nucleotides read TGTGCCTGGAACCTACAGGGAGGGGGTCCTGAAGCTTTCTTT. Its translation is CAWNLQGGGPEAFF.

The chain employs TRBV4-3 and TRBJ2-7, with 9 bases aligning to TRBD2. CDR3 length equals 15 residues. CDR1 LGHNA and CDR2 YSLEER come from the germline V gene. The V segment lost 1 base and the J segment 5 bases; nucleotides outside the gene matches: 6. The CDR3 loop reads CASSQGVSGSHEQYF. Here the CDR3 DNA reads TGCGCCAGCAGCCAAGGTGTTAGCGGGAGCCACGAGCAGTACTTC.

As for this clone: Within the sample, other DNA sequences also encode this same CDR3. This chain joins TRBV28 and TRBJ2-2; a weak D match, TRBD2 (5 bases). Per germline, CDR1 MDHEN and CDR2 SYDVKM. V was cut by 4 bases and J by 2 bases, with 8 bases left in between. The CDR3 has 14 residues. CDR3 loop: CASSWTGNTGELFF. DNA of the CDR3: TGTGCCAGCAGTTGGACGGGAAACACCGGGGAGCTGTTTTTT.

This chain links TRBV28 with TRBJ2-3; D uncertain. The CDR3 has 18 residues. V was shortened by 3 bases and J by 5 bases, with 24 bases between the two germline ends. The V gene's germline CDR1 is MDHEN and CDR2 SYDVKM. The CDR3, as DNA: TGTGCCAGCAGTTTTTCCGCCCTTGTCGAGGCCGCTGGAGATACGCAGTATTTT. It specifies CASSFSALVEAAGDTQYF.